This T cell receptor beta chain was retrieved from a study of monozygotic twins with cystic fibrosis. Study at large: Approximately 2.8 micrograms of fragmented DNA underwent approximately 15 PCR cycles for library preparation. Findings and limits, study-wide: Clonality was generally low (median around 0.009), higher in the most severe patients. V usage most resembled the co-twin in 13 of 16 pairs. Monozygotic CF twins shared more identical nucleotide clonotypes than unrelated patients.

Profiled with immunoSEQ multiplex PCR; TCRdb holds only in-frame clones, not every one. The sample lists some 14,000 clones; around 93% were seen once. Germline CDR1 SEHNR, CDR2 FQNEAQ (reference sequence). V was cut by 5 bases and J by 6 bases, with 14 bases left in between. The CDR3 loop spans 14 amino acids. Concerning this clone: Antigen: not known.

Sequencing was carried out using blood. The chain recombines TRBV7-9 with TRBJ2-4; D possibly uses TRBD1 or TRBD2 (6 bases each). The source of this sequence is a girl aged 2-10 years with cystic fibrosis. The CDR3 bases are TGTGCCAGCAGCCCGATACAGGGAGGAAACATTCAGTACTTC. As protein: CASSPIQGGNIQYF.